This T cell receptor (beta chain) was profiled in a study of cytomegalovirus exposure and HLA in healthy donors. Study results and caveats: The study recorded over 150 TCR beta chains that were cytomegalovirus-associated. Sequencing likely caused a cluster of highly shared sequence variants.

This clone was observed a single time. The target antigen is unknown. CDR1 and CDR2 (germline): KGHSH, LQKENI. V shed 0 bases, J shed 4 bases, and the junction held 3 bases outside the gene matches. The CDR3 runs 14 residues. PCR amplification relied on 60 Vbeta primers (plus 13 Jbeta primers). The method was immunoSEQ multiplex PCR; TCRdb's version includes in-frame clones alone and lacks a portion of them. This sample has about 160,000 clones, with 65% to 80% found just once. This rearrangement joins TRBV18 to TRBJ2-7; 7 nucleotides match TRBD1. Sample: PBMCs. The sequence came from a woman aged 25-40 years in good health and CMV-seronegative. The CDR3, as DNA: TGTGCCAGCTCACCACCGGGACAGTATTACGAGCAGTACTTC. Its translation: CASSPPGQYYEQYF. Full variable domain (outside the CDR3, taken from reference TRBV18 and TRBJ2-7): NAGVMQNPRHLVRRRGQEARLRCSPMKGHSHVYWYRQLPEEGLKFMVYLQKENIIDESGMPKERFSAEFPKEGPSILRIQQVVRGDSAAYFCASSPPGQYYEQYFGPGTRLTVT.